One sample yielded the 20 T cell receptor beta chains listed below, sequenced in a study of blood T cell repertoires in COVID-19. Assay used: immunoSEQ multiplex PCR; TCRdb lists only in-frame clones, some missing. This table has about 160,000 clones, approximately 80% appearing once. Input material: peripheral blood. The receptor source for this set is a woman between 55 and 75 years old with acute or convalescent COVID-19.

V is TRBV14 and J is TRBJ1-1; D is unresolved. This CDR3 has 14 residues. Germline loops: CDR1 SGHDN, CDR2 FVKESK. V lost 1 base to trimming and J lost 1 base, with 7 bases between them. The CDR3 protein is CASSQVPRNTEAFF. In DNA, the CDR3 is TGTGCCAGCAGCCAAGTTCCCAGGAACACTGAAGCTTTCTTT.

V is TRBV7-2 and J is TRBJ2-2; weak D call: TRBD1 (5 bases). The CDR3 runs 15 residues. V was pared by 0 bases and J by 4 bases, with 9 bases between. CDR1 is SGHTA and CDR2 is FQGNSA in the germline V gene. Here the CDR3 reads CASSLAMTVTGELFF. The DNA for the CDR3 is TGTGCCAGCAGCTTAGCAATGACAGTCACCGGGGAGCTGTTTTTT. Complete variable domain (other parts from reference TRBV7-2 and TRBJ2-2): GAGVSQSPSNKVTEKGKDVELRCDPISGHTALYWYRQSLGQGLEFLIYFQGNSAPDKSGLPSDRFSAERTGGSVSTLTIQRTQQEDSAVYLCASSLAMTVTGELFFGEGSRLTVL.

The V gene is TRBV10-1, the J gene TRBJ1-6; TRBD1 agrees at 7 bases. The trim removed 11 bases at V and 1 base at J, leaving 8 bases unmatched. The CDR3 runs 15 residues. CDR1 and CDR2 (germline): WNHNN, SYGVQD (reference sequence). The CDR3 nucleotides read TGCGCCGGACCGAACAGGGGATCCTATAATTCACCCCTCCACTTT. Protein sequence: CAGPNRGSYNSPLHF.

The chain uses TRBV13 and TRBJ2-5, with D tentatively TRBD2 (5 bases). The CDR3 consists of 14 residues. V lost 4 bases to trimming and J lost 0 bases, with 9 bases between them. The V gene's germline CDR1 is PRHDT and CDR2 FYEKMQ (reference sequence). The CDR3 region is CASSYSGNQETQYF. The CDR3 DNA is TGTGCCAGCAGCTACTCCGGGAACCAAGAGACCCAGTACTTC.

The V call is TRBV29-1, the J call TRBJ1-1, with TRBD1 matching 10 bases. The CDR3 spans 12 residues. Trimming removed 6 bases from V and 11 bases from J; junction bases left unmatched: 9. Germline CDR1 is SQVTM and CDR2 is ANQGSEA. The DNA of the CDR3 is TGCAGCGTCGGAAGACAGGGGGCGAGGGCTTTCTTT. It specifies CSVGRQGARAFF.

V gene TRBV15 combines with J gene TRBJ2-7, with D tentatively TRBD2 (6 bases). V lost 1 base and J 3 bases, leaving 13 bases between the germline ends. Germline V gene data show CDR1 as LNHNV and CDR2 as YYDKDF (reference sequence). This CDR3 spans 15 amino acids. The DNA of the CDR3 is TGTGCCACCAGCAGAGCCCCTGGGGGGATCTACGAGCAGTACTTC. Protein sequence: CATSRAPGGIYEQYF.

V usage is TRBV7-8 and J usage is TRBJ2-7, with 7 bases aligning to TRBD1. Trimming took 5 bases from V and 8 from J; bases not matched to a gene: 12. This CDR3 spans 14 amino acids. Germline V gene data show CDR1 as SGHVS and CDR2 as FQNEAQ. CDR3 sequence (DNA): TGTGCCAGCAGCCCTAGGTGGGACAGTGAGAAGCAGTACTTC. Protein: CASSPRWDSEKQYF.

The rearrangement links TRBV6-1 to TRBJ1-5, with TRBD1 as a possible D gene (6 bases). V lost 4 bases, J lost 4 bases, and 14 bases lay in between. CDR1 MNHNS and CDR2 SASEGT come from the germline V gene. The CDR3 loop spans 15 amino acids. This CDR3 reads CASSGAGGQNQPQHF. For the CDR3, the DNA is TGTGCCAGCAGTGGAGCCGGGGGGCAAAATCAGCCCCAGCATTTT.

The chain is built from TRBV5-6 and TRBJ1-5; D is unresolved. The V and J ends lost 0 bases and 5 bases respectively, with 15 bases between them. This CDR3 is built from 16 residues. Germline V gene data show CDR1 as SGHDT and CDR2 as YYEEEE. The CDR3 DNA reads as TGTGCCAGCAGCTTGGCGGGATCGTTTTGGGATCAGCCCCAGCATTTT. Translating gives CASSLAGSFWDQPQHF.

This chain connects TRBV28 to TRBJ2-7; 9 bases map to TRBD1. CDR1 MDHEN and CDR2 SYDVKM come from the germline V gene. J lost 3 bases, V lost 8 bases, and 8 bases had no gene match. The CDR3 has 14 residues. In DNA, the CDR3 is TGTGCCAGCTTTGAGGACAGGGGAGGCTACGAGCAGTACTTC. Residues: CASFEDRGGYEQYF.

J is TRBJ2-2 and V is TRBV15, with 8 bases identical to TRBD1. CDR1 and CDR2 (germline): LNHNV, YYDKDF (reference sequence). J lost 5 bases, V lost 5 bases, and 10 bases had no gene match. The CDR3 length is 16 residues. As DNA, the CDR3 is TGTGCCACCAGCCCGCGAGGACAGGGTATAACCGGGGAGCTGTTTTTT. It translates to CATSPRGQGITGELFF.

V is TRBV2 and J is TRBJ2-5, with TRBD2 identical over 10 bases. Germline CDR1 reads SNHLY; CDR2 reads FYNNEI. V was clipped by 7 bases and J by 9 bases; unmatched bases: 14. The CDR3 extends over 15 amino acids. The CDR3 nucleotides are TGTGCCAGCAAGAGCGGGGGGGCCGGTATTAGTCCCCAGTACTTC. It specifies CASKSGGAGISPQYF. The entire variable domain, with the rest obtained from reference TRBV2 and TRBJ2-5, is as follows: EPEVTQTPSHQVTQMGQEVILRCVPISNHLYFYWYRQILGQKVEFLVSFYNNEISEKSEIFDDQFSVERPDGSNFTLKIRSTKLEDSAMYFCASKSGGAGISPQYFGPGTRLLVL.

The chain combines TRBV9 with TRBJ1-2; TRBD1 matches at 9 bases. This CDR3 contains 15 residues. With V trimmed by 0 bases and J by 6 bases, 6 bases remained unmatched. Germline V gene lookup returns CDR1 SGDLS and CDR2 YYNGEE. CDR3 in DNA: TGTGCCAGCAGCGTAGAACAGGGGGCCGGGCATGGCTACACCTTC. This codes for CASSVEQGAGHGYTF. Based on the CDR3 plus reference TRBV9 and TRBJ1-2, the full variable domain is DSGVTQTPKHLITATGQRVTLRCSPRSGDLSVYWYQQSLDQGLQFLIQYYNGEERAKGNILERFSAQQFPDLHSELNLSSLELGDSALYFCASSVEQGAGHGYTFGSGTRLTVV.

J is TRBJ2-5 and V is TRBV10-3; 7 positions match TRBD1. The CDR3 has 16 amino acids. Germline V gene lookup returns CDR1 ENHRY and CDR2 SYGVKD. V lost 6 bases to trimming and J lost 1 base; unmatched junction nucleotides: 11. The CDR3 here is CAISSGTVLLQETQYF. The CDR3 DNA reads as TGTGCCATCAGCTCCGGGACAGTCCTCCTCCAAGAGACCCAGTACTTC.

The rearrangement links TRBV5-1 to TRBJ2-5; TRBD2 agrees at 8 bases. V shed 0 bases, J shed 6 bases, and the junction held 7 bases outside the gene matches. CDR3 length: 15 amino acids. Germline CDR1 SGHRS, CDR2 YFSETQ. The CDR3 here is CASSLEPSGLKTQYF. The CDR3 DNA reads TGCGCCAGCAGCTTGGAGCCTAGCGGGCTCAAGACCCAGTACTTC.

This clone showed up just a few times. This chain uses TRBV6-4 with TRBJ2-1, with 10 bases lining up with TRBD2. Germline trimming cut 4 bases from V and 1 base from J; bases unmatched to any gene: 10. The CDR3 has 18 residues. Germline CDR1 MRHNA, CDR2 SNTAGT. The CDR3 is CASSGNLERGGSYNEQFF. As DNA, the CDR3 is TGTGCCAGCAGTGGTAATTTGGAGCGGGGGGGTTCCTACAATGAGCAGTTCTTC.

The chain combines TRBV2 with TRBJ2-4; D might be TRBD1 (5 bases). Germline loops: CDR1 SNHLY, CDR2 FYNNEI. Trimming removed 8 bases at V and 0 bases at J, with 11 bases between. CDR3 size: 14 residues. The CDR3 DNA sequence: TGTGCCAGCCTCCTGGGGCTAGCCAAAAACATTCAGTACTTC. Protein: CASLLGLAKNIQYF.

This sequence joins TRBV30 and TRBJ2-3; D might be TRBD1 (6 bases). The CDR3 runs to 20 residues. Deletions cut 2 bases from V and 0 bases from J, with 27 bases between. Germline CDR1 reads GTSNPN; CDR2 reads SVGIG (reference sequence). CDR3 nucleotide sequence: TGTGCCTGGAGTCCCCGATCCACTATCAAGGACAGTATTAGCACAGATACGCAGTATTTT. This translates into CAWSPRSTIKDSISTDTQYF.

This rearrangement joins TRBV24-1 to TRBJ1-6; TRBD1 agrees at 7 bases. Germline-derived CDR1 and CDR2 are KGHDR and SFDVKD. The length of the CDR3 is 15 residues. V lost 4 bases, J lost 7 bases, and 6 bases stayed unmatched. The CDR3 nucleotides are TGTGCCACCAGTGAGACCGGGACAGTCAATTCACCCCTCCACTTT. Its protein product is CATSETGTVNSPLHF.

This chain's CDR3 is CASSWDRGVSYEQYF. The DNA for the CDR3 is TGTGCCAGCAGCTGGGACAGGGGAGTATCCTACGAGCAGTACTTC. The chain combines TRBV13 with TRBJ2-7; 10 bases are shared with TRBD1. The CDR3 has 15 amino acids. Germline V lookup: CDR1 PRHDT, CDR2 FYEKMQ (reference sequence). With 4 bases clipped from V and 1 base from J, the junction kept 4 bases outside the gene matches.